This T cell receptor (beta chain) emerged from a study of CD8 T cells in ankylosing spondylitis (dated by TCRdb to the late 2010s). General notes on the study: The study profiled T cell receptor beta repertoires in healthy donors and ankylosing spondylitis patients to find disease-linked TCR variants. In total, the full study cohort was made up of 110 or so healthy donors and 25 ankylosing spondylitis patients. Samples of peripheral blood were taken, and for ankylosing spondylitis patients, synovial fluid was collected as well. The paper as a whole reports these results and caveats: Blood from ankylosing spondylitis patients appeared to be characterized by a TCR beta motif made up of fewer than ten highly homologous amino acid variants. In peripheral blood, the disease-linked clones were found at relatively low frequencies and had a CD8+ phenotype. Some TCR beta motif variants had previously been reported in synovial fluid and blood of reactive arthritis patients, which suggested common disease-initiation mechanisms. According to the report, matched synovial fluid samples from ankylosing spondylitis patients were significantly enriched for the disease-linked clones.

At the junction V is shortened by 2 bases and J by 2 bases; bases outside the gene matches: 8. The germline V gene (reference sequence) sets CDR1 to GTSNPN and CDR2 to SVGIG. Reading from cysteine to phenylalanine, the CDR3 counts 15 amino acids. Only the CDR3 region is kept as DNA, spanning 45 bases read in frame from base 1. Note on this clonotype: There is no known antigen for this receptor. One base away there is no much larger clone; base qualities are not given.

TCRdb names Illumina MiSeq as the instrument used. TCR beta libraries were prepared by quantitative 5'-RACE with molecular barcodes. Per the authors' processing: Disease-linked TCR variants were identified with a new computational method built on a probabilistic model of VDJ rearrangement. Through fastp at Q25 and MiXCR, TCRdb rebuilt clones from the public reads, retaining in-frame beta chains. Every CDR3 protein is listed once, alongside the most common genes and DNA of its rows. TCRdb, not the authors, supplied the V and J calls. For this sample the table gives 30,000 to 45,000 distinct CDR3 sequences, of which 15% to 20% were detected only once. The top ten clones comprise 35% to 50% of the sample.

The sequence was collected from a male donor with ankylosing spondylitis or in good health (not recorded which). The rearranged segments are TRBV30 and TRBJ2-5; TRBD1 fits 7 bases in the junction. The sample consisted of blood. The sequenced DNA: TGTGCCTGGAGTCTTACCGACAGGGAGCAAGAGACCCAGTACTTC. Protein translation: CAWSLTDREQETQYF.